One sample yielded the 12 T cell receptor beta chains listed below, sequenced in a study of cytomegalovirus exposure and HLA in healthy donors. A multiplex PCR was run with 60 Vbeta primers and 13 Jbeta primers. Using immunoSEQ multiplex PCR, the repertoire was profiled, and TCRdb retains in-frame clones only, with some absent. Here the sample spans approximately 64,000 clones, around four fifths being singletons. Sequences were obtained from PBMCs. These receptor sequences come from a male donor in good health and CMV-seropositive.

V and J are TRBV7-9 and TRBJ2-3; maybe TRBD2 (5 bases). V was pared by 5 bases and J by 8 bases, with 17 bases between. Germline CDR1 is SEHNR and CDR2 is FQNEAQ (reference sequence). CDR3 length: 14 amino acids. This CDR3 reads CASSPRAAQGTQYF. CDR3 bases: TGTGCCAGCAGCCCCAGAGCGGCGCAAGGTACGCAGTATTTT.

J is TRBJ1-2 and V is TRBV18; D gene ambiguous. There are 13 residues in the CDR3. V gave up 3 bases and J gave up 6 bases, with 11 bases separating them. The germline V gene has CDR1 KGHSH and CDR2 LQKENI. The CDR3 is CASSPVTVHGYTF. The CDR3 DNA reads TGTGCCAGCTCACCGGTGACTGTTCATGGCTACACCTTC.

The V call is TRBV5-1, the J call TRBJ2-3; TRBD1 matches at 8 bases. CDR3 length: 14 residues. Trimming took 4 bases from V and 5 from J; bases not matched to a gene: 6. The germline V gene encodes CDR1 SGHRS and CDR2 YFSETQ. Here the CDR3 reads CASSPGQGGDTQYF. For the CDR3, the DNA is TGCGCCAGCAGCCCCGGACAGGGAGGAGATACGCAGTATTTT.

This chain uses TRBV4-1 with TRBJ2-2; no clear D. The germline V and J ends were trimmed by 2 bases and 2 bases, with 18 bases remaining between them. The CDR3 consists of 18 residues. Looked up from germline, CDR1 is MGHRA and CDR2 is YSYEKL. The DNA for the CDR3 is TGCGCCAGCAGCCAAAGTTTCGATCGAACAGACAACACCGGGGAGCTGTTTTTT. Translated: CASSQSFDRTDNTGELFF.

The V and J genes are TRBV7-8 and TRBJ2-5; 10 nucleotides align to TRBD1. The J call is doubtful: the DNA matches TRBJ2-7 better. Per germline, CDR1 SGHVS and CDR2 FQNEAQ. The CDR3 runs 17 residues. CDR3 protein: CASSPRYVGQGEYEQYF. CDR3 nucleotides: TGTGCCAGCAGCCCCCGGTATGTCGGACAGGGGGAGTACGAGCAGTACTTC.

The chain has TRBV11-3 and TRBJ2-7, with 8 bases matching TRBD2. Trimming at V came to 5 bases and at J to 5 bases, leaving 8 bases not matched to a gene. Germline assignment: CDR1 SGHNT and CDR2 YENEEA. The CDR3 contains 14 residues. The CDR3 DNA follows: TGTGCCAGCAGCCCCGGACTAGCTCCCGACGAGCAGTACTTC. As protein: CASSPGLAPDEQYF. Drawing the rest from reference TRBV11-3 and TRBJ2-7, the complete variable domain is EAGVVQSPRYKIIEKKQPVAFWCNPISGHNTLYWYLQNLGQGPELLIRYENEEAVDDSQLPKDRFSAERLKGVDSTLKIQPAELGDSAVYLCASSPGLAPDEQYFGPGTRLTVT.

The CDR3: CASSQLNDQPQHF. The CDR3 DNA sequence: TGTGCCAGCAGCCAACTAAACGATCAGCCCCAGCATTTT. This rearrangement joins TRBV4-2 to TRBJ1-5; unclear D gene. The CDR3 loop spans 13 amino acids. V lost 2 bases and J 5 bases, leaving 7 bases between the germline ends. Per the germline V gene, CDR1 is LGHNA and CDR2 is YNFKEQ.

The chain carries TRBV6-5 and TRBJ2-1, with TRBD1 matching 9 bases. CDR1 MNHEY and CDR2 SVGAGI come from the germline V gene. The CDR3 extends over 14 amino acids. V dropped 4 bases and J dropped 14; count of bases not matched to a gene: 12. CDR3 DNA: TGTGCCAGCAGTTTGGGACAGGGTAGCGACGGGGAGTTCTTC. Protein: CASSLGQGSDGEFF.

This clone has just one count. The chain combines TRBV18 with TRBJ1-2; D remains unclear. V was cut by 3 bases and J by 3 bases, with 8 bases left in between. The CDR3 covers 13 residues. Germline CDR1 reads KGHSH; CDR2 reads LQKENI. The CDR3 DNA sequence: TGTGCCAGCTCACCGTCCGGTGACTATGGCTACACCTTC. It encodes CASSPSGDYGYTF. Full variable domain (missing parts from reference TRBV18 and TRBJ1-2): NAGVMQNPRHLVRRRGQEARLRCSPMKGHSHVYWYRQLPEEGLKFMVYLQKENIIDESGMPKERFSAEFPKEGPSILRIQQVVRGDSAAYFCASSPSGDYGYTFGSGTRLTVV.

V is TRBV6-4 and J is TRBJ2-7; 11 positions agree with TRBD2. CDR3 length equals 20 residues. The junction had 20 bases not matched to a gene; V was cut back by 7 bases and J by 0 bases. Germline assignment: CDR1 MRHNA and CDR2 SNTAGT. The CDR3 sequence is CASTQGRTPASGGISYEQYF. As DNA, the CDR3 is TGTGCCAGCACCCAGGGACGGACGCCAGCTAGCGGGGGGATCTCCTACGAGCAGTACTTC.

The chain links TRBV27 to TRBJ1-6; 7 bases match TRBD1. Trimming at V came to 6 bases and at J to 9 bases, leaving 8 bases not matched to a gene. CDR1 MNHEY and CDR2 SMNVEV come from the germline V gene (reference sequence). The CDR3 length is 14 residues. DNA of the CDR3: TGTGCCAGCAGCCTAAGGGGACAGACTTCACCCCTCCACTTT. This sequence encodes CASSLRGQTSPLHF.

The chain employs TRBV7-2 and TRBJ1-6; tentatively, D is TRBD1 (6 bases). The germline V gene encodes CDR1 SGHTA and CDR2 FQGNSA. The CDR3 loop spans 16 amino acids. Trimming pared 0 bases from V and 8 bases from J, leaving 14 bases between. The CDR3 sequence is CASSLAFRGTDSPLHF. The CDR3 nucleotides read TGTGCCAGCAGCTTAGCCTTTAGGGGGACGGATTCACCCCTCCACTTT.